Reported below is one T cell receptor beta chain. Trimming at V came to 3 bases and at J to 0 bases, leaving 3 bases not matched to a gene. The length of the CDR3 is 14 residues. From germline, CDR1 is DFQATT and CDR2 SNEGSKA (reference sequence). These data are taken from a study of blood T cell repertoires in COVID-19. Study-level background: Samples came from the United States, Italy and Spain, spanning acute and convalescent COVID-19.

Data came from immunoSEQ multiplex PCR; TCRdb stores just in-frame clones and leaves some out. The data contain about 480,000 clones, about 91% of them seen just once; the ten biggest clones take up around 12%. The source material was peripheral blood. This receptor was obtained from a woman aged 50 to 60 with COVID-19, enrolled during active disease. V and J are TRBV20-1 and TRBJ1-1, with TRBD1 matching over 8 bases. This chain's CDR3 is CSASYRGVNTEAFF. The CDR3 nucleotides read TGCAGTGCTAGTTACAGGGGGGTGAACACTGAAGCTTTCTTT.